One sample yielded the 20 T cell receptor beta chains listed below, sequenced in a study of OX40 agonist ivuxolimab in advanced cancers. Libraries were constructed by the immunoSEQ multiplex PCR assay. Held by TCRdb, this immuneACCESS table contains in-frame sequences only and omits some clones. Under half of the omission traces to an unresolved V gene where checked; the cause of the rest is unknown. This sample comprises tens of thousands of clones, 80% to 90% of them detected only once. The top ten clonotypes cover roughly an eighth of the sample. The sample here was CD4+ or CD8+ T cells sorted from blood, taken in a trial of the OX40 agonist ivuxolimab. These receptors all come from an adult with an advanced solid tumor such as melanoma, head and neck, liver or kidney cancer.

J is TRBJ2-7 and V is TRBV5-5; 9 bases are a match to TRBD1. J gave up 2 bases and V 4 bases, and 7 bases lay outside the gene matches. Germline CDR1 and CDR2: SGHKS and YYEKEE (reference sequence). The CDR3 is 15 amino acids. CDR3 bases: TGTGCCAGCAGCCTGGCCCGGGACAGGGCCTACGAGCAGTACGTC. Protein: CASSLARDRAYEQYV.

This chain joins TRBV27 and TRBJ1-1, with D unclear. Germline CDR1 MNHEY, CDR2 SMNVEV (reference sequence). V lost 6 bases and J lost 1, with 9 bases in between. The CDR3 runs 13 residues. CDR3 bases: TGTGCCAGCAGCCTTGGCCGGAACACTGAAGCTTTCTTT. Protein: CASSLGRNTEAFF.

The chain carries TRBV5-6 and TRBJ2-7, with 9 bases identical to TRBD2. The V and J ends lost 4 bases and 4 bases, in that order; junction bases with no gene match: 6. The CDR3 sequence is 14 residues long. Germline CDR1 SGHDT, CDR2 YYEEEE. The CDR3 DNA is TGTGCCAGCAGCCCAGGAGCGGGAGGTTACGAGCAGTACTTC. Its protein product is CASSPGAGGYEQYF.

This clone was counted once. The CDR3 sequence is CASSPERETDNEQFF. The DNA of the CDR3 is TGTGCCAGCAGTCCCGAGCGGGAGACTGACAATGAGCAGTTCTTC. The V call is TRBV27, the J call TRBJ2-1, with 8 bases matching TRBD2. Germline CDR1 is MNHEY and CDR2 is SMNVEV (reference sequence). Unmatched junction bases numbered 8, after V lost 5 bases and J lost 5 bases. The CDR3 consists of 15 residues.

CDR3 loop: CASSLAGGYTEAFF. The CDR3 DNA reads TGCGCCAGCAGCTTGGCAGGGGGGTACACTGAAGCTTTCTTT. J is TRBJ1-1 and V is TRBV5-1; 7 nucleotides match TRBD1. The V and J ends lost 0 bases and 3 bases, in that order; junction bases with no gene match: 2. The CDR3 has 14 amino acids. Germline CDR1 reads SGHRS; CDR2 reads YFSETQ.

The chain links TRBV28 to TRBJ1-2; D is uncertain. The CDR3 loop spans 13 amino acids. With 2 bases removed from V and 8 bases from J, the gap between germline ends came to 12 bases. Germline values: CDR1 MDHEN, CDR2 SYDVKM. This chain's CDR3 is CASSLLRREGYTF. In DNA, the CDR3 is TGTGCCAGCAGTTTACTCAGACGGGAGGGCTACACCTTC.

The rearrangement joins TRBV5-6 to TRBJ2-1; D unresolved. V lost 4 bases, J lost 9 bases, and 23 bases lay in between. Looked up from germline, CDR1 is SGHDT and CDR2 is YYEEEE. CDR3 length equals 16 residues. The CDR3 spells CASSGAGHSRNVEQFF. The CDR3 bases are TGTGCCAGCAGCGGAGCCGGCCATTCTAGGAACGTTGAGCAGTTCTTC.

This chain joins TRBV7-9 and TRBJ2-2; 13 nucleotides agree with TRBD2. CDR1 SEHNR and CDR2 FQNEAQ come from the germline V gene (reference sequence). The V gene end was trimmed by 5 bases and the J gene end by 3 bases; junction bases not matched to a gene: 9. The CDR3 is 18 residues long. CDR3 DNA sequence: TGTGCCAGCAGCCCCCCGAGGACTAGCGGGAGCCACACCGGGGAGCTGTTTTTT. Protein product: CASSPPRTSGSHTGELFF.

This rearrangement joins TRBV10-3 to TRBJ2-2; 8 bases agree with TRBD2. Germline CDR1 and CDR2: ENHRY and SYGVKD. CDR3 length: 16 residues. V was pared by 4 bases and J by 1 base, with 5 bases of the junction left unmatched. DNA for the CDR3: TGTGCCATCAGTGGGCTAGCGGGTCTGAACACCGGGGAGCTGTTTTTT. The encoded protein is CAISGLAGLNTGELFF.

This chain uses TRBV13 with TRBJ1-1; TRBD1 matches at 7 bases. The CDR3 is 14 amino acids. Germline loops: CDR1 PRHDT, CDR2 FYEKMQ (reference sequence). Germline trimming cut 5 bases from V and 4 bases from J; bases unmatched to any gene: 7. The CDR3, as DNA: TGTGCCAGCAGCCCCATCCGGGACAGCACTGAAGCTTTCTTT. It translates to CASSPIRDSTEAFF.

J is TRBJ2-7 and V is TRBV23-1, with no clear D. TRBV23-1 is identified as an open reading frame with a role that is uncertain. The CDR3 is made up of 12 amino acids. Trimming removed 4 bases at V and 2 bases at J, with 6 bases between. This chain's CDR3 is CASSPYAYEQYF. DNA for the CDR3: TGCGCCAGCAGTCCTTATGCCTACGAGCAGTACTTC.

V is TRBV19 and J is TRBJ1-1; D may be TRBD1 (5 bases). Deletions cut 6 bases from V and 1 base from J, with 9 bases between. This CDR3 comprises 13 residues. Germline CDR1 and CDR2: LNHDA and SQIVND (reference sequence). Here the CDR3 reads CASSDRTNTEAFF. The CDR3 bases are TGTGCCAGTAGCGACAGAACGAACACTGAAGCTTTCTTT.

Written as DNA, the CDR3 is TGTGCCTGGAGTGTTTTAGCGGGAGGGCCCGGGGAGCTGTTTTTT. The encoded protein is CAWSVLAGGPGELFF. V usage is TRBV30 and J usage is TRBJ2-2, with 11 bases aligning to TRBD2. Germline-derived CDR1 and CDR2 are GTSNPN and SVGIG (reference sequence). This CDR3 region has 15 residues. Germline trimming cut 0 bases from V and 6 bases from J; bases unmatched to any gene: 3.

The chain recombines TRBV5-1 with TRBJ1-4; TRBD1 agrees at 7 bases. Germline values: CDR1 SGHRS, CDR2 YFSETQ. CDR3 length: 15 residues. Losses at the gene ends were 4 bases for V and 5 bases for J; bases not matched to a gene: 8. CDR3 sequence reads: CASSLAGDSNEKLFF. In DNA, the CDR3 is TGCGCCAGCAGCCTCGCGGGGGACAGCAATGAAAAACTGTTTTTT.

The genes are TRBV6-1 and TRBJ1-2, with D hard to call. Germline-derived CDR1 and CDR2 are MNHNS and SASEGT. CDR3 length: 12 amino acids. V lost 7 bases, J lost 4 bases, and 10 bases lay in between. CDR3 nucleotide sequence: TGTGCCAGCACGTCGGGTTTCTATGGCTACACCTTC. This sequence encodes CASTSGFYGYTF.

V is TRBV30 and J is TRBJ2-5, with 9 nucleotides matching TRBD2. This CDR3 is 16 amino acids long. Germline V gene data show CDR1 as GTSNPN and CDR2 as SVGIG (reference sequence). The V segment lost 4 bases and the J segment 4 bases; nucleotides outside the gene matches: 13. CDR3 nucleotide sequence: TGTGCCTGGACCCTGGGGGTAGCGGGAGATGGAGAGACCCAGTACTTC. Translating it yields CAWTLGVAGDGETQYF.

V and J are TRBV27 and TRBJ2-3, with unresolved D. V was pared by 9 bases and J by 4 bases, with 8 bases between. Per the germline V gene, CDR1 is MNHEY and CDR2 is SMNVEV (reference sequence). The CDR3 spans 11 residues. The CDR3 is CASRASDTQYF. The CDR3 DNA is TGTGCCAGTAGGGCTTCAGATACGCAGTATTTT.

The chain combines TRBV7-9 with TRBJ2-1; 7 nucleotides line up with TRBD2. This CDR3 has 15 residues. Trimming removed 5 bases from V and 3 bases from J; junction bases left unmatched: 7. From germline, CDR1 is SEHNR and CDR2 FQNEAQ (reference sequence). The CDR3 DNA reads TGTGCCAGCAGCCCATCGGGGACTATCTACAATGAGCAGTTCTTC. Residues: CASSPSGTIYNEQFF.

The V gene is TRBV5-4, the J gene TRBJ2-3; 7 positions match TRBD1. The CDR3 length is 15 residues. The V segment lost 0 bases and the J segment 6 bases; nucleotides outside the gene matches: 7. Germline CDR1 SGHNT, CDR2 YYREEE (reference sequence). CDR3 residues: CASSLDRGPPDTQYF. CDR3 nucleotide sequence: TGTGCCAGCAGCTTGGATAGGGGGCCCCCGGATACGCAGTATTTT.

This clone has just a few counts. The chain couples TRBV28 to TRBJ1-1; maybe TRBD1 (6 bases). Germline CDR1 is MDHEN and CDR2 is SYDVKM. The V gene lost 8 bases and the J gene lost 1 base, with 14 bases spanning the gap. CDR3 size: 14 residues. The CDR3 region has the DNA TGTGCCAGCCGCACGACGGGGGCGAACACTGAAGCTTTCTTT. Encoded protein: CASRTTGANTEAFF. Based on the CDR3 plus reference TRBV28 and TRBJ1-1, the full variable domain is DVKVTQSSRYLVKRTGEKVFLECVQDMDHENMFWYRQDPGLGLRLIYFSYDVKMKEKGDIPEGYSVSREKKERFSLILESASTNQTSMYLCASRTTGANTEAFFGQGTRLTVV.